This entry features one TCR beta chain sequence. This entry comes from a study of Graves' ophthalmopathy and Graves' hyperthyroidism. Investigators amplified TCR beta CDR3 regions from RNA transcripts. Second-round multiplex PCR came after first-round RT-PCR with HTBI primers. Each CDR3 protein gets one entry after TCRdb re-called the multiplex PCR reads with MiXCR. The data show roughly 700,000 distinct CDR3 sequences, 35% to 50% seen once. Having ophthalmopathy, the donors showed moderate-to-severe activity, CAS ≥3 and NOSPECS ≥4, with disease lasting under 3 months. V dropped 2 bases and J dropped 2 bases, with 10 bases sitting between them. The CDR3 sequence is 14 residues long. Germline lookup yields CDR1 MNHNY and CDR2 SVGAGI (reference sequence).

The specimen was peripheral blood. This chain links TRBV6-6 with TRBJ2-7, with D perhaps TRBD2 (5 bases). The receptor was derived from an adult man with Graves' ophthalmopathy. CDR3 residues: CASSYEDGTYEQYF. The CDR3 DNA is TGTGCCAGCAGTTACGAGGACGGGACCTACGAGCAGTACTTC.